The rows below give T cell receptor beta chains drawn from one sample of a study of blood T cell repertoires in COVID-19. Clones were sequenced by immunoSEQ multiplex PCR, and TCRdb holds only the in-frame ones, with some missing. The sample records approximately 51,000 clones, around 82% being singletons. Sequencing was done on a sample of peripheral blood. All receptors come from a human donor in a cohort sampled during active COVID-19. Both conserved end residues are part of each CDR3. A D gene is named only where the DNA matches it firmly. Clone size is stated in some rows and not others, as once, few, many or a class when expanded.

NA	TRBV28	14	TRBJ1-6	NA	TGTGCCGGCAGACGGGGATCCTATAATTCACCCCTCCACTTT	CAGRRGSYNSPLHF
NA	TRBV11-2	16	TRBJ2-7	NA	TGTGCCAGCAGCAGCAGAGAAGGGGCCACGGGCTACGAGCAGTACTTC	CASSSREGATGYEQYF
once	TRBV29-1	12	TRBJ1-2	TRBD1	TGCAGCGCGGGACAGGGAAACTATGGCTACACCTTC	CSAGQGNYGYTF
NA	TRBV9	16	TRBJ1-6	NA	TGTGCCAGCAGCGTAAATATTGGCGGGGGGGATTCACCCCTCCACTTT	CASSVNIGGGDSPLHF
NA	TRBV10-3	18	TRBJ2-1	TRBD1	TGTGCCATCGGCACGGGACAGGGGATCCCAATATCCTACAATGAGCAGTTCTTC	CAIGTGQGIPISYNEQFF
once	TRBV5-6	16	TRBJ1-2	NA	TGTGCCAGCAGCTTGGTCAGGCGCCGGCAGGGGTATGGCTACACCTTC	CASSLVRRRQGYGYTF
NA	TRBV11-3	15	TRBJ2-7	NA	TGTGCCAGCAGCTTAGGAGAGGCCAGCTCCTACGAGCAGTACTTC	CASSLGEASSYEQYF
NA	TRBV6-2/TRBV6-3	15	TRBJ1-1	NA	TGTGCCAGCAGTTACTCGAGCACCCAGAACACTGAAGCTTTCTTT	CASSYSSTQNTEAFF
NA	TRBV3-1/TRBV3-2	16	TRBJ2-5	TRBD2	TGTGCCAGCAGCTCCCTAGCGGGGGGGGTTGTTGAGACCCAGTACTTC	CASSSLAGGVVETQYF
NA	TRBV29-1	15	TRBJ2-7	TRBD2	TGCAGCGTTGTGTTGGGGGAGGGAAGGGTCAACGAGCAGTACTTC	CSVVLGEGRVNEQYF
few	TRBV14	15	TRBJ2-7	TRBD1	TGTGCCAGCAGCCAGCGGACAGGGTCCGCCGGCGAGCAGTACTTC	CASSQRTGSAGEQYF
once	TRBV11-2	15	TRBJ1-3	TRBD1	TGTGCCAGCAGCTTAACTAGGGGGCTTGGAAACACCATATATTTT	CASSLTRGLGNTIYF
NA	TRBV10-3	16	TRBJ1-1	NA	TGTGCCATCAGTGAGCCAGACCAACCAGGGAACACTGAAGCTTTCTTT	CAISEPDQPGNTEAFF
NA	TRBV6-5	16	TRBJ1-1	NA	TGTGCCAGCAGTTACGCGGGGAAATTCGGGAACACTGAAGCTTTCTTT	CASSYAGKFGNTEAFF
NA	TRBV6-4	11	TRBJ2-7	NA	TGTGCCAGCCGACAGACGTACGAGCAGTACTTC	CASRQTYEQYF
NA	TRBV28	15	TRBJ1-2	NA	TGTGCCAGCAATAACCCCCCCCGGAGTAACTATGGCTACACCTTC	CASNNPPRSNYGYTF
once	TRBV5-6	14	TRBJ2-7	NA	TGTGCCAGCAGCTTGGGAACAGTCCTCTACGAGCAGTACTTC	CASSLGTVLYEQYF
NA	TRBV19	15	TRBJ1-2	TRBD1	TGTGCCAGTAGTTCGGACAGGGGCCGCTCAAATGGCTACACCTTC	CASSSDRGRSNGYTF
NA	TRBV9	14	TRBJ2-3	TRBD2	TGTGCCAGCAGCCCTTCGGGGGGTCGGGATACGCAGTATTTT	CASSPSGGRDTQYF
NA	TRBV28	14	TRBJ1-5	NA	TGTGCCAGCAGTTCCTATCGGGACACACAGCCCCAGCATTTT	CASSSYRDTQPQHF
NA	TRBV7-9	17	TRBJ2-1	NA	TGTGCCAGCAGCTTCCATCCGGGGTCCTTCTCCTACAATGAGCAGTTCTTC	CASSFHPGSFSYNEQFF
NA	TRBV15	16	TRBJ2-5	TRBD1	TGTGCCACCAGCAGTTCGGGACAGGGCCACCAAGAGACCCAGTACTTC	CATSSSGQGHQETQYF
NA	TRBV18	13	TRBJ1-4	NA	TGTGCCAGCTCACCGGGACTCAATGAAAAACTGTTTTTT	CASSPGLNEKLFF
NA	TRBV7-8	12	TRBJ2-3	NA	TGTGCCAGCACCCGTTCCGGGGATACGCAGTATTTT	CASTRSGDTQYF
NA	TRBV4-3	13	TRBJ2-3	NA	TGCGCCAGCAGCCAAGAACTGCGAGATACGCAGTATTTT	CASSQELRDTQYF
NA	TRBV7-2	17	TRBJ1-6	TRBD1	TGTGCCAGCAGCGACTGGGGACAGAGCTCCTATAATTCACCCCTCCACTTT	CASSDWGQSSYNSPLHF
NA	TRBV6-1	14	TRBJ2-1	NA	TGTGCCAGCAGTGAAGACAGGCGGAACAATGAGCAGTTCTTC	CASSEDRRNNEQFF
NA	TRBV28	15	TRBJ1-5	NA	TGTGCCAGCAGTTCCCTAGGGGGGGCTGCTCAGCCCCAGCATTTT	CASSSLGGAAQPQHF